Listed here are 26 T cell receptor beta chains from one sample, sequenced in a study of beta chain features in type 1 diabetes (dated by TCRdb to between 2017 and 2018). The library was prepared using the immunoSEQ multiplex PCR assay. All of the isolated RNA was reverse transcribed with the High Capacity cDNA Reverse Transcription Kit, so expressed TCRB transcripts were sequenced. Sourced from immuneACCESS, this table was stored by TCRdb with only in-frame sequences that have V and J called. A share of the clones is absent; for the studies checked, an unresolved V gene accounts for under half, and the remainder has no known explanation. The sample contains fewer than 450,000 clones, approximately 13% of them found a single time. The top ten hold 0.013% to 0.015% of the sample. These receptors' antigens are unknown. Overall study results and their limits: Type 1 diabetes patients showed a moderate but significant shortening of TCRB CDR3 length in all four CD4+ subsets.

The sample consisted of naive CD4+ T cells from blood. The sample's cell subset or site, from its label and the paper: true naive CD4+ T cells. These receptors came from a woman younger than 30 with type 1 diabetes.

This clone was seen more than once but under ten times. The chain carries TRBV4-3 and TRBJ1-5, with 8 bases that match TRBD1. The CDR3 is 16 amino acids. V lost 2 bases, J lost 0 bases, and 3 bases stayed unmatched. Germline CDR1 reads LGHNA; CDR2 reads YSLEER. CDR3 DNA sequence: TGCGCCAGCAGCCAAATGACAGGGGCTAGCAATCAGCCCCAGCATTTT. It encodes CASSQMTGASNQPQHF.

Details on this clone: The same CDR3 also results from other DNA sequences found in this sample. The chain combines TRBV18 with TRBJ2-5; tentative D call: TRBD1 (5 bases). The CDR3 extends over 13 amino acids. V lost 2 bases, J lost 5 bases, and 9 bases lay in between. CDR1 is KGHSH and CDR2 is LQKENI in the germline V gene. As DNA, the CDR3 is TGTGCCAGCTCACCAGGGGCAGGGGAGACCCAGTACTTC. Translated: CASSPGAGETQYF.

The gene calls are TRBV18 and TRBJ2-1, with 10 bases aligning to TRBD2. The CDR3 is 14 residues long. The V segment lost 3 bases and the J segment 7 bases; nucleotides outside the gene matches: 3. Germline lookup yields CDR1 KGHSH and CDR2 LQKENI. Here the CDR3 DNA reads TGTGCCAGCTCACCCGTACTAGCGGGGAATGAGCAGTTCTTC. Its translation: CASSPVLAGNEQFF.

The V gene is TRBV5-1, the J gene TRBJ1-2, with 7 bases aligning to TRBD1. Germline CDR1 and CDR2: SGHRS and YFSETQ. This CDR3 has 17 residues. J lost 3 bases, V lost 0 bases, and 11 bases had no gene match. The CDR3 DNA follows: TGCGCCAGCAGCTTGGGACAGGGTACGATCGGCGACTATGGCTACACCTTC. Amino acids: CASSLGQGTIGDYGYTF.

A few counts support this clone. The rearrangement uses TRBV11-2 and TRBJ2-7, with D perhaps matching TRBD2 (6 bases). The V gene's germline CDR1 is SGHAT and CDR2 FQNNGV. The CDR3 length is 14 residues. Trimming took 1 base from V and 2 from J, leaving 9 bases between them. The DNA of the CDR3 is TGTGCCAGCAGCTTAGCGGGAGCCCCCTACGAGCAGTACGTC. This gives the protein CASSLAGAPYEQYV.

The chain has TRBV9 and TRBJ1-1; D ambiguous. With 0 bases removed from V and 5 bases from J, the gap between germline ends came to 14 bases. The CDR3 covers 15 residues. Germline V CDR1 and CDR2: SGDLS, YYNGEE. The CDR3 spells CASSVGSGMSTEAFF. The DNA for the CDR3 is TGTGCCAGCAGCGTAGGATCGGGGATGAGTACTGAAGCTTTCTTT. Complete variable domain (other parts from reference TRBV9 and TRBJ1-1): DSGVTQTPKHLITATGQRVTLRCSPRSGDLSVYWYQQSLDQGLQFLIQYYNGEERAKGNILERFSAQQFPDLHSELNLSSLELGDSALYFCASSVGSGMSTEAFFGQGTRLTVV.

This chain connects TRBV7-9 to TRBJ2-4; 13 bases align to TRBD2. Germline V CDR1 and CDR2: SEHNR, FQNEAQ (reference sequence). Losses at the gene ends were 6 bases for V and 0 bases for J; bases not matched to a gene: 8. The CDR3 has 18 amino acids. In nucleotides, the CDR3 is TGTGCCAGCAGACCCGGGACTAGCGGGGCGCTAGCCAAAAACATTCAGTACTTC. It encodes CASRPGTSGALAKNIQYF.

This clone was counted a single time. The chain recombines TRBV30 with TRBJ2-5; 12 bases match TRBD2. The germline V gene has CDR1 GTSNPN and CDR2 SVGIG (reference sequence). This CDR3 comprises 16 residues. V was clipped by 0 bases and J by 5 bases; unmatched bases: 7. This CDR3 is CAWSVGGLAGAETQYF. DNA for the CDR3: TGTGCCTGGAGTGTAGGGGGACTAGCGGGTGCGGAGACCCAGTACTTC.

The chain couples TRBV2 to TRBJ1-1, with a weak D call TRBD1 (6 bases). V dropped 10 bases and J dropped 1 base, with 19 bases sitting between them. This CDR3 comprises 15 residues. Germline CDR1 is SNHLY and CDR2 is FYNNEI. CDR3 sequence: CATKLDSYSNTEAFF. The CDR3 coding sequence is TGTGCCACCAAACTGGACAGCTATTCGAACACTGAAGCTTTCTTT.

CDR3 region: CASSPSSGRAGNEQFF. CDR3 nucleotide sequence: TGTGCCAGCAGCCCATCTAGCGGGAGGGCCGGCAATGAGCAGTTCTTC. The chain employs TRBV7-6 and TRBJ2-1; 12 nucleotides line up with TRBD2. Unmatched junction bases numbered 8, after V lost 5 bases and J lost 6 bases. CDR3 length equals 16 residues. Germline CDR1 and CDR2: SGHVS and FNYEAQ.

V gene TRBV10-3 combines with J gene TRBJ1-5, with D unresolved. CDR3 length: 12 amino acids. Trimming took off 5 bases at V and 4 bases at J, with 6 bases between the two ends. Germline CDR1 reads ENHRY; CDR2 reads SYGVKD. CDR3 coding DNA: TGTGCCATCAGTCCGTCTAATCAGCCCCAGCATTTT. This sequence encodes CAISPSNQPQHF.

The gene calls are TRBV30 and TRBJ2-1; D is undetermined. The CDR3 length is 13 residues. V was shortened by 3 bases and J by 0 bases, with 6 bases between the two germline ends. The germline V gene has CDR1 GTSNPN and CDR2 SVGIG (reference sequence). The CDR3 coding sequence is TGTGCCTGGAGCGAGAGCTCCTACAATGAGCAGTTCTTC. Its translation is CAWSESSYNEQFF.

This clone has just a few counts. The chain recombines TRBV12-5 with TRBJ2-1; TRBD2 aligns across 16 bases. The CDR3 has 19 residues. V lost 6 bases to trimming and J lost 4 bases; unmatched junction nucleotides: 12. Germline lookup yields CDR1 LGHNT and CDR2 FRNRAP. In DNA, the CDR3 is TGTGCTAGTGGCCGCCTCGGGACTAGCGGGAGGGGAATATACAATGAGCAGTTCTTC. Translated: CASGRLGTSGRGIYNEQFF.

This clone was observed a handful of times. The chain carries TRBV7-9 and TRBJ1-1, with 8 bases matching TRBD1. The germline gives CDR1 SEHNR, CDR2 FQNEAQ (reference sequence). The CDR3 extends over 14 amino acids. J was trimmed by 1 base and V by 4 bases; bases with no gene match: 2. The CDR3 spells CASSYGQGNTEAFF. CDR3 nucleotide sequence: TGTGCCAGCAGCTACGGACAGGGGAACACTGAAGCTTTCTTT.

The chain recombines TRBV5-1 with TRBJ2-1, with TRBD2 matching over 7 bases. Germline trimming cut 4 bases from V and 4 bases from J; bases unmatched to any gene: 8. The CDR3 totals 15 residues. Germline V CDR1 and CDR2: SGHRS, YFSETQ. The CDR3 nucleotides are TGCGCCAGCAGCCGCCGTCTAGCGGAGTACAATGAGCAGTTCTTC. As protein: CASSRRLAEYNEQFF. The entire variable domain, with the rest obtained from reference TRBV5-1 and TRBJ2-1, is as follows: KAGVTQTPRYLIKTRGQQVTLSCSPISGHRSVSWYQQTPGQGLQFLFEYFSETQRNKGNFPGRFSGRQFSNSRSEMNVSTLELGDSALYLCASSRRLAEYNEQFFGPGTRLTVL.

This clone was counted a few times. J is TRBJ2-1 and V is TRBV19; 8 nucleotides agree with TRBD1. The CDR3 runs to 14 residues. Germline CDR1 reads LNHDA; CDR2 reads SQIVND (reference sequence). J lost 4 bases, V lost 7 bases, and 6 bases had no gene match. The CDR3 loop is CASKTGVGYNEQFF. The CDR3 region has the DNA TGTGCCAGTAAGACAGGGGTGGGTTACAATGAGCAGTTCTTC.

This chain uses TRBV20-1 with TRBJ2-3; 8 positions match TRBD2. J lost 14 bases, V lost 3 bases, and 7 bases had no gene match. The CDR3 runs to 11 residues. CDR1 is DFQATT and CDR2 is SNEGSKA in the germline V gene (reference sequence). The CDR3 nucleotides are TGCAGTGCTAGTAGGCGGGAGGCCCTGTATTTT. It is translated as CSASRREALYF.

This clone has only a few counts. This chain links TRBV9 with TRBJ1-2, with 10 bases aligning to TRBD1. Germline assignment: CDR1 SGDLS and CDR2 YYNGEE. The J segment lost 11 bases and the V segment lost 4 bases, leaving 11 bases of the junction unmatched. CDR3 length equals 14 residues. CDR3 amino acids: CASSPLLGTGVYTF. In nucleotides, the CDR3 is TGTGCCAGCAGCCCCCTATTGGGGACAGGGGTTTACACCTTC.

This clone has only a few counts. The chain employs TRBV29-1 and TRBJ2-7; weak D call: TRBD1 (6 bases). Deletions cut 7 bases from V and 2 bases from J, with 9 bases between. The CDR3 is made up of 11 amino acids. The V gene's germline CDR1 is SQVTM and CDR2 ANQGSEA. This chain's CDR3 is CSGGQTYEQYF. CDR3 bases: TGCAGCGGCGGACAGACCTACGAGCAGTACTTC.

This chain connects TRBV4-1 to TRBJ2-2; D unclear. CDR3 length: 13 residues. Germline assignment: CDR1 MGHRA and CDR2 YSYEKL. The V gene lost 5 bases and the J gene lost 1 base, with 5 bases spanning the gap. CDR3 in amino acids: CASSTGNTGELFF. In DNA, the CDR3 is TGCGCCAGCAGCACCGGGAACACCGGGGAGCTGTTTTTT.

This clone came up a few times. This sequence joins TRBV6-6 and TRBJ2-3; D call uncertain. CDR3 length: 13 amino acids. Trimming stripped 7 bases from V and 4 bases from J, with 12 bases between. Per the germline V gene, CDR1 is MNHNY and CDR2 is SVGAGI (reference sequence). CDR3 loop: CASTSPVSDTQYF. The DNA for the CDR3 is TGTGCCAGCACTTCCCCCGTGTCAGATACGCAGTATTTT.

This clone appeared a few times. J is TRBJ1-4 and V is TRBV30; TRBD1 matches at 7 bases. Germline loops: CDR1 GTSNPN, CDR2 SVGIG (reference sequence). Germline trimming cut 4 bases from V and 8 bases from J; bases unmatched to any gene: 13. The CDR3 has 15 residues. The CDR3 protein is CAWTPGQHEGEKLFF. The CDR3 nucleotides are TGTGCCTGGACGCCGGGACAGCACGAAGGGGAAAAACTGTTTTTT.

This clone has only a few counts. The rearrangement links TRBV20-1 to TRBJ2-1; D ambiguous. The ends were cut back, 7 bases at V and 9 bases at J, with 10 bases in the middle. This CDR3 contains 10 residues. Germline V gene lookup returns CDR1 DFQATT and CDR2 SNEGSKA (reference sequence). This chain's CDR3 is CSVRSTEQFF. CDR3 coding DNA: TGCAGTGTGAGGTCGACTGAGCAGTTCTTC.

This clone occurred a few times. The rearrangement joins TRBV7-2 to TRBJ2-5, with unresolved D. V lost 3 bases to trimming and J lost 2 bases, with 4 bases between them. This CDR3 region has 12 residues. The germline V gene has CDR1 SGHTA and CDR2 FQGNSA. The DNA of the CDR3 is TGTGCCAGCAGCTTCCCACAAGAGACCCAGTACTTC. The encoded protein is CASSFPQETQYF.

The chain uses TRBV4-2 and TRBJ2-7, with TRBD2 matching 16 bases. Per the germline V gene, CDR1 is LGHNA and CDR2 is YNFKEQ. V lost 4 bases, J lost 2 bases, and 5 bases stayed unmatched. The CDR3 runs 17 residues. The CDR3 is CASSPGLAGGIAYEQYF. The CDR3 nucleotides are TGTGCCAGCAGCCCGGGACTAGCGGGAGGGATAGCCTACGAGCAGTACTTC.

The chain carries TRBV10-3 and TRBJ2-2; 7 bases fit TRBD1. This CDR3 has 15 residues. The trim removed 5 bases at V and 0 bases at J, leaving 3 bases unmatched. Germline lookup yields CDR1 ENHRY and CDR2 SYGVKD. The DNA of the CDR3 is TGTGCCATCAGTCAACAGGGGCCGAACACCGGGGAGCTGTTTTTT. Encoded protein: CAISQQGPNTGELFF.